This T cell receptor beta chain was captured by sequencing in a study of blood T cell repertoires in COVID-19. About the study: COVID-19 samples, acute and convalescent, were from the United States, Italy and Spain.

The method was immunoSEQ multiplex PCR; TCRdb's version includes in-frame clones alone and lacks a portion of them. This table holds around 130,000 clones, about nine tenths found once. V lost 5 bases, J lost 1 base, and 8 bases lay in between. The germline V gene encodes CDR1 KGHSH and CDR2 LQKENI. The CDR3 consists of 14 residues. The chain couples TRBV18 to TRBJ2-2, with a tentative D call TRBD1 (5 bases). The origin of this receptor is a man aged 40-50 years with acute or convalescent COVID-19. Sample: peripheral blood. The CDR3 loop reads CASSATGNTGELFF. CDR3 coding DNA: TGTGCCAGCTCAGCAACAGGGAACACCGGGGAGCTGTTTTTT.